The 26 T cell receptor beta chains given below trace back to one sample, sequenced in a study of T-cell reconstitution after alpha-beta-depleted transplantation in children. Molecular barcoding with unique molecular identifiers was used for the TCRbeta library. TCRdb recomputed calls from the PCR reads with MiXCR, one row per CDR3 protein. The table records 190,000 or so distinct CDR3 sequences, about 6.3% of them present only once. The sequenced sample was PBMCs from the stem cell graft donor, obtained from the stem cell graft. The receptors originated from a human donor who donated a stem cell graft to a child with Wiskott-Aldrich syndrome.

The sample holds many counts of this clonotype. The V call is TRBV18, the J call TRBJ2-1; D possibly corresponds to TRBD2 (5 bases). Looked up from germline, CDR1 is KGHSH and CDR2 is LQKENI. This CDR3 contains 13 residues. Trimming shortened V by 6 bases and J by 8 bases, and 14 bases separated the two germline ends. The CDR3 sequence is CASSLQRAHEQFF. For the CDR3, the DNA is TGTGCCAGCTCGCTCCAGAGGGCCCATGAGCAGTTCTTC.

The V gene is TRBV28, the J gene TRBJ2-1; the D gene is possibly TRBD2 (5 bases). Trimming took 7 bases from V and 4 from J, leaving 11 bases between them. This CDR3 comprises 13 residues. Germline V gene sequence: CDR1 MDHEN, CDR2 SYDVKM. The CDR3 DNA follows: TGTGCCAGCACGCCGGACTTATACAATGAGCAGTTCTTC. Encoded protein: CASTPDLYNEQFF.

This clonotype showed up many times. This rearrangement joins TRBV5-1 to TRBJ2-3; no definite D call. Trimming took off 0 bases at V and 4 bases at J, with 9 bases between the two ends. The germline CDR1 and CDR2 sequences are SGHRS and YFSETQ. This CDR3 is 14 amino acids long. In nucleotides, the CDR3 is TGCGCCAGCAGCTTGGTTGCGTCAGCAGATACGCAGTATTTT. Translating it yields CASSLVASADTQYF.

The CDR3 bases are TGTGCCAGTAGTCCCCAGCGTACCGGGGAGCTGTTTTTT. It specifies CASSPQRTGELFF. The chain recombines TRBV19 with TRBJ2-2, with D unclear. V was cut by 5 bases and J by 5 bases, with 9 bases left in between. Germline V CDR1 and CDR2: LNHDA, SQIVND (reference sequence). CDR3 length: 13 amino acids.

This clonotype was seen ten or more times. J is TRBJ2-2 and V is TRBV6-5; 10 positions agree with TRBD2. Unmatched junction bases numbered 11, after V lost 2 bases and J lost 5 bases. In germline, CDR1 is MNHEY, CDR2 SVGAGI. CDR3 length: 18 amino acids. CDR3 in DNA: TGTGCCAGCAGTTACCAGGTCTTAGCGGGGGGCGGGACCGGGGAGCTGTTTTTT. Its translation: CASSYQVLAGGGTGELFF.

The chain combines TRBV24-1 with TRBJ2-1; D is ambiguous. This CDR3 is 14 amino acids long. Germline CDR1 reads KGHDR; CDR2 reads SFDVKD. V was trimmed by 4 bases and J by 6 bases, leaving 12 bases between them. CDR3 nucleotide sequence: TGTGCCACCAGTGACCCTTCATCGACCAATGAGCAGTTCTTC. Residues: CATSDPSSTNEQFF.

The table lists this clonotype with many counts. The CDR3 is CSQRLAGVGELFF. CDR3 nucleotides: TGCAGCCAGCGACTAGCGGGGGTAGGGGAGCTGTTTTTT. The genes are TRBV29-1 and TRBJ2-2, with 12 bases identical to TRBD2. From germline, CDR1 is SQVTM and CDR2 ANQGSEA. The CDR3 totals 13 residues. V shed 8 bases, J shed 8 bases, and the junction held 6 bases outside the gene matches.

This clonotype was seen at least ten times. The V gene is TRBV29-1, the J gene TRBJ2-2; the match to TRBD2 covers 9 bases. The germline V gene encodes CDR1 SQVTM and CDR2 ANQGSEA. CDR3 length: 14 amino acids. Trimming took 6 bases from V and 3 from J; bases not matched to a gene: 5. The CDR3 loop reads CSVERGVDTGELFF. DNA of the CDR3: TGCAGCGTCGAGCGGGGGGTCGACACCGGGGAGCTGTTTTTT.

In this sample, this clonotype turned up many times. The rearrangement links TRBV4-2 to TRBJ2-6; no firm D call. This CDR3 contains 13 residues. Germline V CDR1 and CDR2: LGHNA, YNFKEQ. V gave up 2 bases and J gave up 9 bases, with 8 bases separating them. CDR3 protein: CASSQWRSNVLTF. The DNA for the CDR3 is TGTGCCAGCAGCCAATGGCGGAGCAACGTCCTGACTTTC.

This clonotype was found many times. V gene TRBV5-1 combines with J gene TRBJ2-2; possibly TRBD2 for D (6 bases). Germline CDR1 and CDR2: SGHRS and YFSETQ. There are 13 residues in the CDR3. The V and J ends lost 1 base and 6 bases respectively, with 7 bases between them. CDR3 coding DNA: TGCGCCAGCAGCTTGACGGGGGCCGGGGAGCTGTTTTTT. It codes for CASSLTGAGELFF.

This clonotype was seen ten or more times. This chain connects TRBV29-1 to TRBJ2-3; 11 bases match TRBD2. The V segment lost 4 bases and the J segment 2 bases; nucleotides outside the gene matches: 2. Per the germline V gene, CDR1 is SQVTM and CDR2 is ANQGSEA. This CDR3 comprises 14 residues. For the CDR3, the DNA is TGCAGCGTTGTAGCGGGAGGGCCCACAGATACGCAGTATTTT. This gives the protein CSVVAGGPTDTQYF.

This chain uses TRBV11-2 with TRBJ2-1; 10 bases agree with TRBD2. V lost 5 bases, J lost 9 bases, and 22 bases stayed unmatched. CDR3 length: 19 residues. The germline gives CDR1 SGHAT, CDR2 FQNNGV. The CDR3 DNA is TGTGCCAGCAGCCCTCACATAGGTAGCGGGGGGCCAGAGAAGGGTGAGCAGTTCTTC. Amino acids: CASSPHIGSGGPEKGEQFF.

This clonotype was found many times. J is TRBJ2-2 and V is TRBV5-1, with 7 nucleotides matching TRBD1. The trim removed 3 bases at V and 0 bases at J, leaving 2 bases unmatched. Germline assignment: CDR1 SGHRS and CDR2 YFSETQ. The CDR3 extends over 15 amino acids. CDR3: CASSYGQANTGELFF. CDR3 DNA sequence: TGCGCCAGCAGCTACGGACAGGCGAACACCGGGGAGCTGTTTTTT.

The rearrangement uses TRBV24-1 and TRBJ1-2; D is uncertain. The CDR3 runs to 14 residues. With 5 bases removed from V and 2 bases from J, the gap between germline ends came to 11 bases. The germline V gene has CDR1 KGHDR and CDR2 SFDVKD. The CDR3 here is CATSGGVWNYGYTF. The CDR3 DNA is TGTGCCACCAGTGGTGGAGTTTGGAACTATGGCTACACCTTC.

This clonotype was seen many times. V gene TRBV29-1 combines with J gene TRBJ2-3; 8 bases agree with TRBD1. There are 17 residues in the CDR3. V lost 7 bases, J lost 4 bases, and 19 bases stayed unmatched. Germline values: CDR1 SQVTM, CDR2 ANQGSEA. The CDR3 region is CSAEGRNRGDKADTQYF. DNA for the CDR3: TGCAGCGCTGAGGGGAGAAACAGGGGGGATAAGGCAGATACGCAGTATTTT.

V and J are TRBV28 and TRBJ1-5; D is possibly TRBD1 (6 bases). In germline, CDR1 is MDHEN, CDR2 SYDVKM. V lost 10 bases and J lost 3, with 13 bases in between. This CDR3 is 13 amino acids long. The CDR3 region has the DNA TGTGCCATCTTACAGGGAATCAATCAGCCCCAGCATTTT. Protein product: CAILQGINQPQHF.

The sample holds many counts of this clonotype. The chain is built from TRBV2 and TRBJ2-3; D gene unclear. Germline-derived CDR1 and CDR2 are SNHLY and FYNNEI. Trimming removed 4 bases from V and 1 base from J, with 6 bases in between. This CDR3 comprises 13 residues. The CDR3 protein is CASSVLRTDTQYF. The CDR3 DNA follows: TGTGCCAGCAGTGTTCTCCGCACAGATACGCAGTATTTT.

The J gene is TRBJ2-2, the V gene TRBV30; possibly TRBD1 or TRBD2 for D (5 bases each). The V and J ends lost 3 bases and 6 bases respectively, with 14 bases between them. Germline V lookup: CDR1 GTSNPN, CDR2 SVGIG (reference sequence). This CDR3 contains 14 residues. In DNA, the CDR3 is TGTGCCTGGAGCCGTCTATCGGGGCCCGGGGAGCTGTTTTTT. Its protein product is CAWSRLSGPGELFF. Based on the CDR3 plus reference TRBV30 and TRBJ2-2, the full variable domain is SQTIHQWPATLVQPVGSPLSLECTVEGTSNPNLYWYRQAAGRGLQLLFYSVGIGQISSEVPQNLSASRPQDRQFILSSKKLLLSDSGFYLCAWSRLSGPGELFFGEGSRLTVL.

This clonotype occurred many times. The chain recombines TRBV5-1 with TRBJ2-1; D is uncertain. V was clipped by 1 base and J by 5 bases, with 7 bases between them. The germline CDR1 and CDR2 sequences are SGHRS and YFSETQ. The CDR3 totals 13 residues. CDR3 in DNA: TGCGCCAGCAGCTTGACTTCTAACAATGAGCAGTTCTTC. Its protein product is CASSLTSNNEQFF.

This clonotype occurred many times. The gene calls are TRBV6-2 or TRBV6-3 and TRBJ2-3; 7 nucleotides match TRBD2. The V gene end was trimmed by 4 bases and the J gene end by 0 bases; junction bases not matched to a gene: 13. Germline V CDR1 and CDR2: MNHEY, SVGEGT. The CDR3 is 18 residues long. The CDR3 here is CASSLRPSGTSSTDTQYF. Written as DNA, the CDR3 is TGTGCCAGCAGTTTACGACCCAGCGGGACTTCTAGCACAGATACGCAGTATTTT.

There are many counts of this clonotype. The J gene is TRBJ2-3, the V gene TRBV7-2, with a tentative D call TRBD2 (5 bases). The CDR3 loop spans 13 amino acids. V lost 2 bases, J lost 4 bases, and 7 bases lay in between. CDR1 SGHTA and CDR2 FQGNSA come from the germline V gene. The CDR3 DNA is TGTGCCAGCAGCTTAAACGGGGCAGATACGCAGTATTTT. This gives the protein CASSLNGADTQYF.

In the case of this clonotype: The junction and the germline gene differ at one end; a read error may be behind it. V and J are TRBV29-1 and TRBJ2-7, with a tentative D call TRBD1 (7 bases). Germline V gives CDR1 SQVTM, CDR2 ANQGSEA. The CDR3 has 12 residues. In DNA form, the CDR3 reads TGCAGCGTGCGGGACAGACCTTACGTGCAGTACTTC. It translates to CSVRDRPYVQYF.

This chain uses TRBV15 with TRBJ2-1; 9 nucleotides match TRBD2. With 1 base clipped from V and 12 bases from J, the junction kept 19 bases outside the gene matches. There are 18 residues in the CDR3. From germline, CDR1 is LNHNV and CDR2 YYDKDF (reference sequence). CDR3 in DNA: TGTGCCACCAGCAGAGTTGGCGGGAGGGCCCGGGGCTTCATTGGGCAGTTCTTC. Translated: CATSRVGGRARGFIGQFF.

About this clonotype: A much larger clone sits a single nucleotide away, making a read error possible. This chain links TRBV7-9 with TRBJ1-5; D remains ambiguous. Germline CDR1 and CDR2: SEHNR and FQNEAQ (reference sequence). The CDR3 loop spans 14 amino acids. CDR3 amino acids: CASSLLGSDQPKHF. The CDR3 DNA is TGTGCCAGCAGCTTACTGGGGTCCGACCAGCCCAAGCATTTT. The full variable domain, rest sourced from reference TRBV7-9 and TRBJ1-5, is DTGVSQNPRHKITKRGQNVTFRCDPISEHNRLYWYRQTLGQGPEFLTYFQNEAQLEKSRLLSDRFSAERPKGSFSTLEIQRTEQGDSAMYLCASSLLGSDQPKHFGDGTRLSIL.

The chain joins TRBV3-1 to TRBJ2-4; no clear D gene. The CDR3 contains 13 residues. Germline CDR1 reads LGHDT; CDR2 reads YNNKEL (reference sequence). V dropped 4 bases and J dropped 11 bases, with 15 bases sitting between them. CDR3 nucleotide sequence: TGTGCCAGCAGCCCCTCAACATGGAGTCTTCAGTACTTC. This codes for CASSPSTWSLQYF.

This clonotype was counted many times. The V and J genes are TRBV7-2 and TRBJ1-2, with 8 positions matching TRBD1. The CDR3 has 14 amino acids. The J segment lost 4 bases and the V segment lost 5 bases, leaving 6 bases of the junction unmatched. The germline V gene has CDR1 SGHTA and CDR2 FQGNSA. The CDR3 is CASSRTGTFYGYTF. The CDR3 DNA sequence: TGTGCCAGCAGCCGGACAGGGACATTCTATGGCTACACCTTC.